The subject of this entry is one T cell receptor beta chain. This table comes from immunoSEQ multiplex PCR, and its TCRdb copy is limited to in-frame clones, with some not included. Of about 87,000 clones listed, more than 85% are singletons. After removal of 5 bases from V and 2 bases from J, the junction contained 6 bases not matched to a gene. CDR1 and CDR2 from the germline V gene are SGHRS and YFSETQ. The CDR3 covers 16 residues. Focal radiation plus CTLA-4 blockade with ipilimumab was given to patients with chemo-refractory metastatic non-small-cell lung cancer. The data were taken from a study of radiotherapy plus CTLA-4 blockade in lung cancer. Study-level information: Of all patients, around 20% responded objectively and roughly 31% showed disease control.

The clonotype originates from a human donor with non-small cell lung cancer that progressed on radiotherapy plus ipilimumab. Sequencing was performed on peripheral blood, taken from a patient treated with radiotherapy plus ipilimumab. The gene calls are TRBV5-1 and TRBJ2-2, with 10 bases lining up with TRBD2. CDR3 coding DNA: TGCGCCAGCAGTTCGAGCGGGAGGGTAAACACCGGGGAGCTGTTTTTT. Protein: CASSSSGRVNTGELFF. The full variable domain, completed using reference TRBV5-1 and TRBJ2-2, is KAGVTQTPRYLIKTRGQQVTLSCSPISGHRSVSWYQQTPGQGLQFLFEYFSETQRNKGNFPGRFSGRQFSNSRSEMNVSTLELGDSALYLCASSSSGRVNTGELFFGEGSRLTVL.